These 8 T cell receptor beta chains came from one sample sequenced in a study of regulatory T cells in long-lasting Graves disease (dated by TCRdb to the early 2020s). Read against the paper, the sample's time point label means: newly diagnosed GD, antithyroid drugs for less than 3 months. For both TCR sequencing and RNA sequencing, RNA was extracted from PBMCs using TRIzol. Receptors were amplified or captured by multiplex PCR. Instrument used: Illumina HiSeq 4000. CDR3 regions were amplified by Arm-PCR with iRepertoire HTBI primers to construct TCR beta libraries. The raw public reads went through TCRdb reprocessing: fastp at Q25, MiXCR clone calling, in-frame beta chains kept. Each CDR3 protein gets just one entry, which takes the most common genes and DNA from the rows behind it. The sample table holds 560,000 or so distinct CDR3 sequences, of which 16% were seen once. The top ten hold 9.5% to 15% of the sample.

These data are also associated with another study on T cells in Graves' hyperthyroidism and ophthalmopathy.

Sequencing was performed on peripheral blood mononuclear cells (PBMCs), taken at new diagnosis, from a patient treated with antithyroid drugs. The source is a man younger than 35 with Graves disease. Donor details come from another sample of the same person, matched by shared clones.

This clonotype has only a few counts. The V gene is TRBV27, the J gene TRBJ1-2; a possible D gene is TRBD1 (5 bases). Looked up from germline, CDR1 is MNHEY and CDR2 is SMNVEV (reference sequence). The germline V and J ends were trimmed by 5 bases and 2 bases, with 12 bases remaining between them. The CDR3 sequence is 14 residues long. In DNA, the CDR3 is TGTGCCAGCAGTCGGGGGATGGGGAACTATGGCTACACCTTC. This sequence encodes CASSRGMGNYGYTF.

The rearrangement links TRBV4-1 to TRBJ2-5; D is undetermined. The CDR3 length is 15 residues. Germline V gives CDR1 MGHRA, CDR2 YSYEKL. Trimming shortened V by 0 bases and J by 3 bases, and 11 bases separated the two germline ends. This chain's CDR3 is CASSQEPHPKETQYF. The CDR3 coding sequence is TGCGCCAGCAGCCAAGAACCACACCCGAAAGAGACCCAGTACTTC.

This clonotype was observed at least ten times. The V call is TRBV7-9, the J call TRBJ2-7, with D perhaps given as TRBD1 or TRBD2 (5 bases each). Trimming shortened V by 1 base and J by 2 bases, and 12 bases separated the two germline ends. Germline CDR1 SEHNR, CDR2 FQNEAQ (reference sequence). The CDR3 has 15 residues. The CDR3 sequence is CASSLDRGVTYEQYF. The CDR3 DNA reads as TGTGCCAGCAGCTTAGATCGAGGGGTGACCTACGAGCAGTACTTC.

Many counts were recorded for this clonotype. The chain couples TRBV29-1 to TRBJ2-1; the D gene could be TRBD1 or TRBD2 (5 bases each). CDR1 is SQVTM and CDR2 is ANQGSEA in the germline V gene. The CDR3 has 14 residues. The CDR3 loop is CSARRRQGFDEQFF. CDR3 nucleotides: TGCAGTGCCCGACGGAGGCAGGGATTTGATGAGCAGTTCTTC.

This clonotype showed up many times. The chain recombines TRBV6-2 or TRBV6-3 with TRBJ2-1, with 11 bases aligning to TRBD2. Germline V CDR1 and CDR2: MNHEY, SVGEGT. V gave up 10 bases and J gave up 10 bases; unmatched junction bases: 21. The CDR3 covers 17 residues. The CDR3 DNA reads TGTGCCACCATGGGTAGTCTAGCGGGAGGCCCTTTGCAGGAGCAGTTCTTC. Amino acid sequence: CATMGSLAGGPLQEQFF.

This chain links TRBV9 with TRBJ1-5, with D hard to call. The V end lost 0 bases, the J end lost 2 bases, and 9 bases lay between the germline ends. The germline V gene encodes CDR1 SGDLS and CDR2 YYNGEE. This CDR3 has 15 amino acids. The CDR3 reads CASSVARGGNQPQHF. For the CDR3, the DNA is TGTGCCAGCAGCGTAGCCCGGGGTGGCAATCAGCCCCAGCATTTT.

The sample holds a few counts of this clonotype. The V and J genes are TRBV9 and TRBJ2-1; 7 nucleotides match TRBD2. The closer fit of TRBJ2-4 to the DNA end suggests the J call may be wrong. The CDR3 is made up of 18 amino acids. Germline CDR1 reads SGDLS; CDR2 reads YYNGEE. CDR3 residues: CASSVGGGPFDGKNIQYF. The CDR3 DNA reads TGTGCCAGCAGCGTCGGGGGAGGGCCCTTTGATGGCAAAAACATTCAGTACTTC.

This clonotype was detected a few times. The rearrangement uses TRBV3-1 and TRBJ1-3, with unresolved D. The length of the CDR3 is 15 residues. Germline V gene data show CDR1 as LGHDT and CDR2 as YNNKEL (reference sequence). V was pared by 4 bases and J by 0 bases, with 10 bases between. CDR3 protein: CASSPSATSGNTIYF. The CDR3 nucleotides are TGTGCCAGCAGCCCCTCCGCTACCTCTGGAAACACCATATATTTT.